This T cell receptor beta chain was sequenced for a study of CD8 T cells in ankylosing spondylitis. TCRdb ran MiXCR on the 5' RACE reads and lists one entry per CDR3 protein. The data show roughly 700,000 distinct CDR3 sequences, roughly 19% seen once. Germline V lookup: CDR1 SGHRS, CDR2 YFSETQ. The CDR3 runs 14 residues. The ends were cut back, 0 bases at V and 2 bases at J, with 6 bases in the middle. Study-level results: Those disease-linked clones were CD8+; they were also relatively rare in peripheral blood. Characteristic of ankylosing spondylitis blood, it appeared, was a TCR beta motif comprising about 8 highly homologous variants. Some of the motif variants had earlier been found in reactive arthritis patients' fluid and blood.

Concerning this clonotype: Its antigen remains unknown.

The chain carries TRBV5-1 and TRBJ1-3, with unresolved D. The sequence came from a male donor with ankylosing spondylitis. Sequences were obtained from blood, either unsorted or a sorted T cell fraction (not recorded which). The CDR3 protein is CASSLEAAGNTIYF. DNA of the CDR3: TGCGCCAGCAGCTTGGAAGCAGCTGGAAACACCATATATTTT.